The 30 T cell receptor beta chains below all came from one sample that was sequenced in a study of cytomegalovirus exposure and HLA in healthy donors. The PCR had 60 Vbeta and 13 Jbeta primers. Method: immunoSEQ multiplex PCR; TCRdb's copy keeps in-frame clones and lacks some. The table records some 130,000 clones, about 9.1% of them present only once. The sequencing sample was made of PBMCs. The receptors here all came from a woman between 40 and 55 years old in good health and CMV-seropositive.

This rearrangement joins TRBV4-2 to TRBJ2-1, with 9 bases matching TRBD2. This CDR3 contains 16 residues. The ends lost 0 bases at V and 8 bases at J; junction bases unmatched: 8. Per the germline V gene, CDR1 is LGHNA and CDR2 is YNFKEQ. CDR3: CASSQELSGGFDEQFF. CDR3 bases: TGTGCCAGCAGCCAAGAGCTTAGCGGGGGTTTCGATGAGCAGTTCTTC.

The V and J genes are TRBV6-5 and TRBJ1-1, with TRBD1 matching 8 bases. Per the germline V gene, CDR1 is MNHEY and CDR2 is SVGAGI. The CDR3 loop spans 14 amino acids. With 5 bases clipped from V and 6 bases from J, the junction kept 8 bases outside the gene matches. The CDR3 protein is CASSRQGSNSEAFF. The CDR3 DNA is TGTGCCAGCAGTCGACAGGGGTCGAATTCTGAAGCTTTCTTT.

This clone has more than one count but fewer than ten. V gene TRBV6-1 combines with J gene TRBJ1-5; D possibly corresponds to TRBD1 (6 bases). Germline lookup yields CDR1 MNHNS and CDR2 SASEGT. CDR3 length: 14 amino acids. Trimming removed 6 bases from V and 5 bases from J, with 14 bases in between. Written as DNA, the CDR3 is TGTGCCAGCAGAGTCAGGGGAAGGGATCAGCCCCAGCATTTT. Protein sequence: CASRVRGRDQPQHF.

As DNA, the CDR3 is TGTGCCAGCTCTTCGACAGTGAACACTGAAGCTTTCTTT. As protein: CASSSTVNTEAFF. The chain employs TRBV18 and TRBJ1-1; D possibly corresponds to TRBD1 (5 bases). The V gene's germline CDR1 is KGHSH and CDR2 LQKENI. V was clipped by 6 bases and J by 0 bases, with 8 bases between them. The CDR3 covers 13 residues. The full variable domain, with the rest looked up from reference TRBV18 and TRBJ1-1, is NAGVMQNPRHLVRRRGQEARLRCSPMKGHSHVYWYRQLPEEGLKFMVYLQKENIIDESGMPKERFSAEFPKEGPSILRIQQVVRGDSAAYFCASSSTVNTEAFFGQGTRLTVV.

Comments on this clone: This specimen includes other DNA sequences encoding the same CDR3. CDR3 coding DNA: TGTGCCACCAGCAGAGGGGGGACAGACTATGGCTACACCTTC. It specifies CATSRGGTDYGYTF. This chain uses TRBV15 with TRBJ1-2; 7 nucleotides align to TRBD1. V shed 1 base, J shed 3 bases, and the junction held 2 bases outside the gene matches. CDR1 and CDR2 (germline): LNHNV, YYDKDF (reference sequence). The CDR3 totals 14 residues.

This clone was recorded a few times. The chain joins TRBV4-3 to TRBJ2-7; the match to TRBD1 covers 8 bases. Per germline, CDR1 LGHNA and CDR2 YSLEER. This CDR3 comprises 16 residues. Trimming took 1 base from V and 4 from J; bases not matched to a gene: 9. The DNA for the CDR3 is TGCGCCAGCAGCCAAGCACTGACAGGGGCGACGTACGAGCAGTACTTC. It specifies CASSQALTGATYEQYF.

This clone was seen only a few times. The chain links TRBV6-5 to TRBJ1-1; 8 bases match TRBD1. V lost 6 bases and J lost 4; bases outside the gene matches: 7. CDR1 is MNHEY and CDR2 is SVGAGI in the germline V gene. This CDR3 is 14 amino acids long. CDR3 region: CASRPQGAITEAFF. DNA of the CDR3: TGTGCCAGCAGGCCGCAGGGGGCGATCACTGAAGCTTTCTTT.

The chain links TRBV6-5 to TRBJ1-6, with a weak D call TRBD1 (5 bases). The CDR3 is made up of 15 amino acids. V lost 1 base and J lost 6, with 10 bases in between. Germline V gives CDR1 MNHEY, CDR2 SVGAGI. DNA of the CDR3: TGTGCCAGCAGTTACTTCGGGGGGAGTAATTCACCCCTCCACTTT. It translates to CASSYFGGSNSPLHF.

The chain employs TRBV5-6 and TRBJ1-5, with D possibly TRBD1 on 6 matching bases. V was clipped by 4 bases and J by 4 bases, with 12 bases between them. Per the germline V gene, CDR1 is SGHDT and CDR2 is YYEEEE. The CDR3 runs to 14 residues. The DNA for the CDR3 is TGTGCCAGCAGCCGCGGACAGACTAATCAGCCCCAGCATTTT. Protein sequence: CASSRGQTNQPQHF.

This clone was found a few times. V and J are TRBV5-1 and TRBJ1-3; D not resolved. The CDR3 runs to 18 residues. Trimming removed 4 bases at V and 0 bases at J, with 20 bases between. Germline CDR1 and CDR2: SGHRS and YFSETQ. The CDR3 is CASSALEGPSPSGNTIYF. Written as DNA, the CDR3 is TGCGCCAGCAGCGCACTTGAGGGCCCTAGTCCCTCTGGAAACACCATATATTTT.

This clone was seen only a few times. The genes are TRBV5-6 and TRBJ1-4; D unresolved. V lost 1 base, J lost 5 bases, and 15 bases lay in between. Germline loops: CDR1 SGHDT, CDR2 YYEEEE. The CDR3 consists of 16 residues. In DNA, the CDR3 is TGTGCCAGCAGCTTGTTTCAGGAACTCCTAAATGAAAAACTGTTTTTT. Residues: CASSLFQELLNEKLFF.

This clone was found a few times. The genes are TRBV19 and TRBJ2-7, with 7 bases identical to TRBD1. Germline assignment: CDR1 LNHDA and CDR2 SQIVND (reference sequence). The CDR3 is made up of 15 amino acids. V lost 3 bases and J lost 0; bases outside the gene matches: 5. The chain's CDR3 is CASSIGQARSYEQYF. DNA of the CDR3: TGTGCCAGTAGTATTGGACAGGCCCGCTCCTACGAGCAGTACTTC. Looking up the rest from reference TRBV19 and TRBJ2-7 gives the full variable domain: DGGITQSPKYLFRKEGQNVTLSCEQNLNHDAMYWYRQDPGQGLRLIYYSQIVNDFQKGDIAEGYSVSREKKESFPLTVTSAQKNPTAFYLCASSIGQARSYEQYFGPGTRLTVT.

The J gene is TRBJ1-4, the V gene TRBV19; D unresolved. The CDR3 covers 13 residues. V was shortened by 4 bases and J by 1 base, with 4 bases between the two germline ends. CDR1 is LNHDA, CDR2 SQIVND, per germline (reference sequence). The CDR3 DNA reads as TGTGCCAGTAGTACGGTAACTAATGAAAAACTGTTTTTT. Translated, it gives CASSTVTNEKLFF.

The chain links TRBV2 to TRBJ1-1, with 7 nucleotides matching TRBD1. Germline V gene lookup returns CDR1 SNHLY and CDR2 FYNNEI. Trimming at V came to 6 bases and at J to 8 bases, leaving 12 bases not matched to a gene. This CDR3 is 14 amino acids long. This chain's CDR3 is CASREQGPSLEAFF. The CDR3 DNA reads as TGTGCCAGCAGAGAACAGGGGCCCAGCCTGGAAGCTTTCTTT.

A few counts support this clone. J is TRBJ1-1 and V is TRBV4-2, with D unresolved. Trimming removed 3 bases at V and 0 bases at J, with 14 bases between. This CDR3 comprises 16 residues. Germline V gene lookup returns CDR1 LGHNA and CDR2 YNFKEQ. CDR3 DNA sequence: TGTGCCAGCAGCCAGTTATCGTCGAGTTTGAACACTGAAGCTTTCTTT. Amino acid sequence: CASSQLSSSLNTEAFF.

V and J are TRBV4-3 and TRBJ1-2, with unresolved D. The CDR3 has 14 amino acids. Germline V gene lookup returns CDR1 LGHNA and CDR2 YSLEER. Between the trimmed V and J ends, which lost 0 bases and 8 bases, there was a span of 13 bases. The CDR3 sequence: CASSQDQAFVGYTF. CDR3 nucleotide sequence: TGCGCCAGCAGCCAAGATCAAGCATTTGTAGGCTACACCTTC.

In this sample, this clone turned up a few times. The CDR3 sequence is CASSAPGTSNFNQPQHF. The CDR3 DNA sequence: TGTGCCAGCAGCGCTCCCGGGACATCTAATTTCAATCAGCCCCAGCATTTT. The gene calls are TRBV7-2 and TRBJ1-5; perhaps TRBD1 as D (6 bases). This CDR3 is 17 amino acids long. V was pared by 5 bases and J by 3 bases, with 20 bases between. Germline CDR1 reads SGHTA; CDR2 reads FQGNSA.

This clone has just a few counts. Germline and junction disagree at one end, which may indicate a read error. In the same sample, other DNA sequences code for this CDR3. The chain links TRBV10-1 to TRBJ1-1, with D perhaps TRBD1 (5 bases). Germline loops: CDR1 WNHNN, CDR2 SYGVQD (reference sequence). This CDR3 contains 14 residues. The chain's CDR3 is CASSSQGVNTEAFF. In DNA, the CDR3 is TGTGCCAGCAGTTCTCAAGGGGTGAACACTGAAGCTTTCTTT.

The gene calls are TRBV4-2 and TRBJ1-4, with TRBD1 matching over 10 bases. This CDR3 contains 15 residues. The germline V gene has CDR1 LGHNA and CDR2 YNFKEQ. V dropped 2 bases and J dropped 7; count of bases not matched to a gene: 4. The DNA for the CDR3 is TGTGCCAGCAGCCAACGGACAGGGGGTCCTGAAAAACTGTTTTTT. Translation gives CASSQRTGGPEKLFF.

The rearrangement uses TRBV6-5 and TRBJ1-6; no firm D call. Trimming took off 3 bases at V and 6 bases at J, with 3 bases between the two ends. The CDR3 is 12 residues long. Germline V gene lookup returns CDR1 MNHEY and CDR2 SVGAGI. This CDR3 reads CASSYSNSPLHF. CDR3 DNA: TGTGCCAGCAGTTATAGTAATTCACCCCTCCACTTT.

The CDR3 bases are TGTGCCAGCAGCCGGACTAGCGTGGCGACCCAGTACTTC. This gives the protein CASSRTSVATQYF. This rearrangement joins TRBV7-9 to TRBJ2-5; 9 positions match TRBD2. With V trimmed by 5 bases and J by 7 bases, 5 bases remained unmatched. This CDR3 has 13 residues. From germline, CDR1 is SEHNR and CDR2 FQNEAQ (reference sequence). The full variable domain, in which reference TRBV7-9 and TRBJ2-5 provide the parts outside the CDR3, is DTGVSQNPRHKITKRGQNVTFRCDPISEHNRLYWYRQTLGQGPEFLTYFQNEAQLEKSRLLSDRFSAERPKGSFSTLEIQRTEQGDSAMYLCASSRTSVATQYFGPGTRLLVL.

V is TRBV2 and J is TRBJ2-7; possibly TRBD2 for D (6 bases). Germline loops: CDR1 SNHLY, CDR2 FYNNEI. Trimming removed 6 bases from V and 0 bases from J, with 15 bases in between. The CDR3 length is 15 residues. The CDR3 protein is CASRGLGESSYEQYF. In nucleotides, the CDR3 is TGTGCCAGCAGGGGACTTGGAGAAAGCTCCTACGAGCAGTACTTC.

This clone was picked up a small number of times. This chain connects TRBV18 to TRBJ1-6; 9 bases map to TRBD1. The CDR3 runs 15 residues. The V and J ends lost 3 bases and 7 bases, in that order; junction bases with no gene match: 4. Germline-derived CDR1 and CDR2 are KGHSH and LQKENI. For the CDR3, the DNA is TGTGCCAGCTCACCGGACAGGGGTATCAATTCACCCCTCCACTTT. Its translation: CASSPDRGINSPLHF.

This chain uses TRBV28 with TRBJ1-3, with a tentative D call TRBD1 (5 bases). This CDR3 is 16 amino acids long. The germline V gene encodes CDR1 MDHEN and CDR2 SYDVKM. Trimming removed 7 bases at V and 0 bases at J, with 16 bases between. The CDR3 reads CASTPGDSSSGNTIYF. The CDR3 region has the DNA TGTGCCAGCACCCCAGGAGACAGTAGCTCTGGAAACACCATATATTTT. Looking up the rest from reference TRBV28 and TRBJ1-3 gives the full variable domain: DVKVTQSSRYLVKRTGEKVFLECVQDMDHENMFWYRQDPGLGLRLIYFSYDVKMKEKGDIPEGYSVSREKKERFSLILESASTNQTSMYLCASTPGDSSSGNTIYFGEGSWLTVV.

J is TRBJ1-2 and V is TRBV5-1; the match to TRBD1 covers 9 bases. The CDR3 is 19 amino acids. Trimming removed 0 bases from V and 6 bases from J; junction bases left unmatched: 18. Germline V gene sequence: CDR1 SGHRS, CDR2 YFSETQ. The CDR3 loop reads CASSLAVAGTGRPRHGYTF. CDR3 DNA: TGCGCCAGCAGCTTGGCGGTTGCCGGGACAGGGAGACCGAGACATGGCTACACCTTC.

This clone was counted a few times. The rearrangement uses TRBV7-9 and TRBJ2-3, with 9 bases aligning to TRBD1. The CDR3 runs 16 residues. V was pared by 1 base and J by 2 bases, with 4 bases of the junction left unmatched. Per the germline V gene, CDR1 is SEHNR and CDR2 is FQNEAQ (reference sequence). The CDR3 region has the DNA TGTGCCAGCAGCTTAGGGACAGGGGCTTACACAGATACGCAGTATTTT. This gives the protein CASSLGTGAYTDTQYF. Looking up the rest from reference TRBV7-9 and TRBJ2-3 gives the full variable domain: DTGVSQNPRHKITKRGQNVTFRCDPISEHNRLYWYRQTLGQGPEFLTYFQNEAQLEKSRLLSDRFSAERPKGSFSTLEIQRTEQGDSAMYLCASSLGTGAYTDTQYFGPGTRLTVL.

This sequence joins TRBV5-4 and TRBJ2-3, with TRBD2 identical over 7 bases. The germline V gene has CDR1 SGHNT and CDR2 YYREEE (reference sequence). This CDR3 has 16 amino acids. With V trimmed by 0 bases and J by 0 bases, 4 bases remained unmatched. The CDR3 DNA follows: TGTGCCAGCAGCTTGGAGGTTAGCGGGAGCACAGATACGCAGTATTTT. It yields the protein CASSLEVSGSTDTQYF.

The chain links TRBV6-6 to TRBJ2-5; maybe TRBD2 (6 bases). CDR3 length equals 15 residues. V was trimmed by 6 bases and J by 4 bases, leaving 18 bases between them. Per the germline V gene, CDR1 is MNHNY and CDR2 is SVGAGI (reference sequence). The CDR3 here is CASSEQGIGGETQYF. The CDR3 DNA is TGTGCCAGCAGCGAGCAGGGTATCGGGGGAGAGACCCAGTACTTC.

The CDR3 DNA is TGTGCCAGCAGCCCCCGGGACAGGCGGATCACTGAAGCTTTCTTT. Amino acids: CASSPRDRRITEAFF. This chain joins TRBV5-6 and TRBJ1-1; 8 bases match TRBD1. The CDR3 covers 15 residues. V dropped 4 bases and J dropped 4; count of bases not matched to a gene: 9. Germline V gene data show CDR1 as SGHDT and CDR2 as YYEEEE.

This chain links TRBV15 with TRBJ1-4; 7 positions match TRBD1. The V gene end was trimmed by 3 bases and the J gene end by 4 bases; junction bases not matched to a gene: 8. Germline V gene sequence: CDR1 LNHNV, CDR2 YYDKDF (reference sequence). The CDR3 contains 16 residues. The CDR3 region has the DNA TGTGCCACCAGCAGGGCATACAGGGGCAATAATGAAAAACTGTTTTTT. It encodes CATSRAYRGNNEKLFF.